These 18 T cell receptor beta chains originate from one sample sequenced in a study of T and B cells in COVID-19 patients. From blood, about 240-550 ng of genomic DNA served as TRB template. TRB rearrangements were amplified by multiplex PCR with BIOMED2 TRB-A/B primers. TCRdb re-called the multiplex PCR reads through MiXCR, storing one row per CDR3 protein. Seen here are some 15,000 distinct CDR3 sequences, roughly 29% observed once, and the top ten hold approximately 1.1%. Material for sequencing was blood. These receptors originate from a human donor who had recovered from COVID-19.

By share, this clonotype ranks as medium-sized. The V call is TRBV30, the J call TRBJ1-4; maybe TRBD1 (6 bases). CDR1 and CDR2 (germline): GTSNPN, SVGIG (reference sequence). V dropped 2 bases and J dropped 7 bases, with 11 bases sitting between them. CDR3 length: 13 amino acids. The CDR3 region has the DNA TGTGCCTGGAGTAGACAGGAAGGTGAAAAACTGTTTTTT. Amino acid sequence: CAWSRQEGEKLFF.

This rearrangement joins TRBV19 to TRBJ1-5, with unresolved D. The CDR3 runs to 14 residues. Looked up from germline, CDR1 is LNHDA and CDR2 is SQIVND (reference sequence). Trimming took 0 bases from V and 7 from J, leaving 10 bases between them. As DNA, the CDR3 is TGTGCCAGTAGTATAGATCGGGGTTGGCAGCCCCAGCATTTT. This codes for CASSIDRGWQPQHF.

The chain couples TRBV24-1 to TRBJ2-3; 10 bases agree with TRBD2. Germline V gene lookup returns CDR1 KGHDR and CDR2 SFDVKD. The CDR3 spans 15 residues. V lost 10 bases, J lost 0 bases, and 6 bases stayed unmatched. The CDR3 sequence: CATSGRAGSTDTQYF. CDR3 in DNA: TGTGCCACAAGCGGGAGGGCCGGGAGCACAGATACGCAGTATTTT.

Within the sample, this clonotype is medium-sized (0.01 to 0.1%). The rearrangement links TRBV27 to TRBJ2-1, with TRBD2 matching over 8 bases. This CDR3 contains 15 residues. Germline CDR1 reads MNHEY; CDR2 reads SMNVEV (reference sequence). V lost 5 bases and J lost 4; bases outside the gene matches: 7. CDR3 sequence: CASSPRASGYNEQFF. The CDR3 coding sequence is TGTGCCAGCAGTCCCCGGGCTAGCGGGTACAATGAGCAGTTCTTC.

Relative to its sample, this clonotype is medium-sized. The V call is TRBV6-5, the J call TRBJ2-3; 13 bases are shared with TRBD2. The CDR3 is 17 amino acids. Looked up from germline, CDR1 is MNHEY and CDR2 is SVGAGI. The junction had 3 bases not matched to a gene; V was cut back by 0 bases and J by 3 bases. CDR3 protein: CASSYSGLAGDTDTQYF. In nucleotides, the CDR3 is TGTGCCAGCAGTTACTCTGGACTAGCGGGAGATACAGATACGCAGTATTTT.

This clonotype has a handful of counts. CDR3: CARKAGTGAFNQPQHF. The CDR3 DNA follows: TGTGCCAGAAAGGCCGGCACAGGGGCGTTTAATCAGCCCCAGCATTTT. V gene TRBV5-3 combines with J gene TRBJ1-5, with 7 positions matching TRBD1. TRBV5-3 is designated an ORF whose function remains uncertain. The J segment lost 4 bases and the V segment lost 6 bases, leaving 13 bases of the junction unmatched. This CDR3 comprises 16 residues.

The V gene is TRBV12-3 or TRBV12-4, the J gene TRBJ1-5; maybe TRBD1 (5 bases). The CDR3 is 14 amino acids. Trimming stripped 3 bases from V and 3 bases from J, with 9 bases between. CDR3 DNA: TGTGCCAGCAGTTTGGGGGGACCCAATCAGCCCCAGCATTTT. It yields the protein CASSLGGPNQPQHF.

The chain carries TRBV21-1 and TRBJ2-1. TRBV21-1 is tagged as a pseudogene. This CDR3 has 18 amino acids. CDR3 amino acids: CASSKVLDGATSYNEQFF. Here the CDR3 DNA reads TGTGCCAGCAGCAAAGTCCTAGACGGTGCGACCTCCTACAATGAGCAGTTCTTC.

This clonotype is medium-sized (0.01 to 0.1%) by share. The V call is TRBV27, the J call TRBJ2-2, with D perhaps TRBD2 (6 bases). The CDR3 is 16 amino acids. V lost 0 bases and J 5 bases, leaving 13 bases between the germline ends. CDR1 is MNHEY and CDR2 is SMNVEV in the germline V gene (reference sequence). CDR3 nucleotides: TGTGCCAGCAGTTTATCGGGGGGTTCTGGAACCGGGGAGCTGTTTTTT. Protein product: CASSLSGGSGTGELFF.

This clonotype was counted only a few times. The rearrangement uses TRBV19 and TRBJ1-1; 10 bases line up with TRBD1. In germline, CDR1 is LNHDA, CDR2 SQIVND (reference sequence). V shed 1 base, J shed 4 bases, and the junction held 3 bases outside the gene matches. The CDR3 runs 15 residues. This CDR3 is CASSIGGTGATEAFF. CDR3 nucleotide sequence: TGTGCCAGTAGTATAGGTGGGACAGGGGCCACTGAAGCTTTCTTT.

The chain combines TRBV15 with TRBJ1-3; no reliable D call. The CDR3 length is 12 residues. Germline lookup yields CDR1 LNHNV and CDR2 YYDKDF (reference sequence). Between the trimmed V and J ends, which lost 2 bases and 4 bases, there was a span of 3 bases. CDR3 bases: TGTGCCACCAGCAGAACCGGAAACACCATATATTTT. It specifies CATSRTGNTIYF.

The J gene is TRBJ2-1, the V gene TRBV5-1; TRBD2 aligns across 7 bases. CDR1 SGHRS and CDR2 YFSETQ come from the germline V gene. The CDR3 covers 17 residues. With V trimmed by 1 base and J by 0 bases, 7 bases remained unmatched. Here the CDR3 reads CASSLTPRTSSYNEQFF. Written as DNA, the CDR3 is TGCGCCAGCAGCTTGACACCCAGGACTAGCTCCTACAATGAGCAGTTCTTC. Drawing the rest from reference TRBV5-1 and TRBJ2-1, the complete variable domain is KAGVTQTPRYLIKTRGQQVTLSCSPISGHRSVSWYQQTPGQGLQFLFEYFSETQRNKGNFPGRFSGRQFSNSRSEMNVSTLELGDSALYLCASSLTPRTSSYNEQFFGPGTRLTVL.

The J gene is TRBJ1-5, the V gene TRBV6-2 or TRBV6-3; a possible D gene is TRBD1 (5 bases). This CDR3 is built from 20 residues. Germline V gene data show CDR1 as MNHEY and CDR2 as SVGEGT. With 6 bases removed from V and 0 bases from J, the gap between germline ends came to 27 bases. CDR3 region: CASRPIPRDHLNSSNQPQHF. DNA for the CDR3: TGTGCCAGCAGGCCCATCCCCCGGGACCACCTCAATAGTAGCAATCAGCCCCAGCATTTT.

By frequency in the sample, this clonotype is medium-sized. This chain uses TRBV27 with TRBJ1-5, with D uncertain. The CDR3 consists of 13 residues. The V gene's germline CDR1 is MNHEY and CDR2 SMNVEV (reference sequence). V was clipped by 6 bases and J by 5 bases, with 11 bases between them. The CDR3: CASSLDGDQPQHF. CDR3 nucleotide sequence: TGTGCCAGCAGCTTGGACGGCGATCAGCCCCAGCATTTT.

This clonotype was observed a few times. CDR3: CASSLAVPPETQYF. CDR3 in DNA: TGTGCCAGCAGCTTGGCCGTCCCGCCAGAGACCCAGTACTTC. The chain joins TRBV5-4 to TRBJ2-5; D call uncertain. Looked up from germline, CDR1 is SGHNT and CDR2 is YYREEE (reference sequence). The V end was cut by 0 bases, the J end by 4 bases, with 10 bases between. This CDR3 is built from 14 residues.

The gene calls are TRBV29-1 and TRBJ1-2, with 7 bases lining up with TRBD1. CDR1 SQVTM and CDR2 ANQGSEA come from the germline V gene. The V segment lost 4 bases and the J segment 6 bases; nucleotides outside the gene matches: 11. The CDR3 runs to 14 residues. CDR3 bases: TGCAGCGTTGGCGCCCAGGGGACAGCAGATGGCTACACCTTC. It codes for CSVGAQGTADGYTF.

This clonotype has more than one count but fewer than ten. V usage is TRBV6-5 and J usage is TRBJ1-1; D unclear. CDR3 size: 14 residues. The germline V gene encodes CDR1 MNHEY and CDR2 SVGAGI. With 11 bases removed from V and 4 bases from J, the gap between germline ends came to 20 bases. The CDR3 here is CAAKRGKRGTEAFF. As DNA, the CDR3 is TGTGCCGCTAAACGAGGCAAAAGAGGCACTGAAGCTTTCTTT.

The chain joins TRBV6-2 or TRBV6-3 to TRBJ1-2; D gene uncertain. Germline lookup yields CDR1 MNHEY and CDR2 SVGEGT. Trimming left V 5 bases short and J 2 bases short, with 21 bases between. The CDR3 is 17 amino acids. In nucleotides, the CDR3 is TGTGCCAGCAGTCCGGTGGCACCTAGACTTTCGAACTATGGCTACACCTTC. Translation: CASSPVAPRLSNYGYTF.